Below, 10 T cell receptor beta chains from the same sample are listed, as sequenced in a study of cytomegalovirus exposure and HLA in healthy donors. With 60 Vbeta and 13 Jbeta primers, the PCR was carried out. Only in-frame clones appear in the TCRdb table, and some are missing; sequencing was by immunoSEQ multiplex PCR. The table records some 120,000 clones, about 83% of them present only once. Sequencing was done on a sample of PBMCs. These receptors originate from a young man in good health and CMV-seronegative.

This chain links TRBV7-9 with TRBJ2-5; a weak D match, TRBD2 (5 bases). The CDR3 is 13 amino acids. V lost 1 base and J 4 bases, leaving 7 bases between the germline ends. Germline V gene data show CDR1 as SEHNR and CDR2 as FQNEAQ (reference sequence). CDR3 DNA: TGTGCCAGCAGCTTAGGGGAGCGAGAGACCCAGTACTTC. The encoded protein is CASSLGERETQYF.

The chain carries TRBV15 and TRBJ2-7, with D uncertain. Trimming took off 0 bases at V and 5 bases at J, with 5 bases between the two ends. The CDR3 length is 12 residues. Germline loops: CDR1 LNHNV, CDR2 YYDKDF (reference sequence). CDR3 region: CATSRDRNEQYF. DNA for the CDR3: TGTGCCACCAGCAGAGACAGGAACGAGCAGTACTTC.

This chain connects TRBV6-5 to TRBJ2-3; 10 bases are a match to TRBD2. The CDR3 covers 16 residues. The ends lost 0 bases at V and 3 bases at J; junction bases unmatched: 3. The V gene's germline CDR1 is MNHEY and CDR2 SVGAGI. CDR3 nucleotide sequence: TGTGCCAGCAGTTACTCTTCTAGCGGGAGAACAGATACGCAGTATTTT. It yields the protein CASSYSSSGRTDTQYF.

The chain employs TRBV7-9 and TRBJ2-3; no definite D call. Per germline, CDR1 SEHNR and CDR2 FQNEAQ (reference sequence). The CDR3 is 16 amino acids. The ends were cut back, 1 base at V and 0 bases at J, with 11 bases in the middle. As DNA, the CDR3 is TGTGCCAGCAGCTTAGGAGGATTCCCTAGCACAGATACGCAGTATTTT. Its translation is CASSLGGFPSTDTQYF.

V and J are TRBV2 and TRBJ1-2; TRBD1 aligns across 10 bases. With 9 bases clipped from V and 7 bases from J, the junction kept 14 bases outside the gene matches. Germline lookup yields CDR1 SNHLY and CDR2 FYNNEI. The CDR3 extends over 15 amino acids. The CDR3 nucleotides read TGTGCCAGTTCGGAGGGACAGGGGAGTTTGCGTGGCTACACCTTC. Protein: CASSEGQGSLRGYTF.

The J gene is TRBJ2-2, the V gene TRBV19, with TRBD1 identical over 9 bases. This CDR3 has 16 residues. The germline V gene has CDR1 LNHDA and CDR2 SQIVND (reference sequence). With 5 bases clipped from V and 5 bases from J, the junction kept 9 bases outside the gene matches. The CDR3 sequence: CASSDPDRGRTGELFF. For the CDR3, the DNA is TGTGCCAGTAGTGACCCGGACAGGGGAAGGACCGGGGAGCTGTTTTTT.

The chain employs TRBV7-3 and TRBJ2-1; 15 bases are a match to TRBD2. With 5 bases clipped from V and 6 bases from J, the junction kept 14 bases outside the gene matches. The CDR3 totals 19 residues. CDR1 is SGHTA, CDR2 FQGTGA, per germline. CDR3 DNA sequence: TGTGCCAGCAGCCCAATGGGACTAGCGGGGGGCCAGCGTGGCAATGAGCAGTTCTTC. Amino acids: CASSPMGLAGGQRGNEQFF. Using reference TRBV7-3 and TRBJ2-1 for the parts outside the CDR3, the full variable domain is GAGVSQTPSNKVTEKGKYVELRCDPISGHTALYWYRQSLGQGPEFLIYFQGTGAADDSGLPNDRFFAVRPEGSVSTLKIQRTERGDSAVYLCASSPMGLAGGQRGNEQFFGPGTRLTVL.

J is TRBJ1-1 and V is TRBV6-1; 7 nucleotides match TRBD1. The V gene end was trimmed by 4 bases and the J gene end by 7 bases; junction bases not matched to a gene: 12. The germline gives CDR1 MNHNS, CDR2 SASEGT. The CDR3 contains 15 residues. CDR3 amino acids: CASSVAGTAPFEAFF. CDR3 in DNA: TGTGCCAGCAGTGTGGCCGGGACAGCACCATTTGAAGCTTTCTTT.

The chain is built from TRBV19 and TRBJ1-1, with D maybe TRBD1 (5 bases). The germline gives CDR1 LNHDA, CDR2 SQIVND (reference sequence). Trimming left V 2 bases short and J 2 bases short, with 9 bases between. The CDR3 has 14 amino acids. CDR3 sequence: CASSIRTLNTEAFF. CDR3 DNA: TGTGCCAGTAGTATAAGGACATTAAACACTGAAGCTTTCTTT.

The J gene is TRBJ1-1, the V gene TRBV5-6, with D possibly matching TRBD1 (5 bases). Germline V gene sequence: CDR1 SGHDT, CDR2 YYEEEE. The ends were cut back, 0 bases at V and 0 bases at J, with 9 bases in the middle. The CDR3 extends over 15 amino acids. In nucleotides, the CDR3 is TGTGCCAGCAGCTTGGCGAGACAGATGAACACTGAAGCTTTCTTT. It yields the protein CASSLARQMNTEAFF.